The source of this TCR beta chain is a study of blood T cell repertoires in COVID-19. Trimming removed 3 bases at V and 5 bases at J, with 11 bases between. The CDR3 consists of 15 residues. Germline values: CDR1 LNHDA, CDR2 SQIVND (reference sequence). Recruited during active infection, patients (from Seattle) were subsequently followed longitudinally. Assay used: immunoSEQ multiplex PCR; TCRdb lists only in-frame clones, some missing. The table lists roughly 60,000 clones, 65% to 85% of them singletons. The rearrangement uses TRBV19 and TRBJ1-6; D is unclear. This clonotype was obtained from a young man with COVID-19, enrolled during active disease. Sequenced material: peripheral blood. The CDR3: CASSISERNNSPLHF. CDR3 coding DNA: TGTGCCAGTAGTATTTCGGAGAGGAATAATTCACCCCTCCACTTT.